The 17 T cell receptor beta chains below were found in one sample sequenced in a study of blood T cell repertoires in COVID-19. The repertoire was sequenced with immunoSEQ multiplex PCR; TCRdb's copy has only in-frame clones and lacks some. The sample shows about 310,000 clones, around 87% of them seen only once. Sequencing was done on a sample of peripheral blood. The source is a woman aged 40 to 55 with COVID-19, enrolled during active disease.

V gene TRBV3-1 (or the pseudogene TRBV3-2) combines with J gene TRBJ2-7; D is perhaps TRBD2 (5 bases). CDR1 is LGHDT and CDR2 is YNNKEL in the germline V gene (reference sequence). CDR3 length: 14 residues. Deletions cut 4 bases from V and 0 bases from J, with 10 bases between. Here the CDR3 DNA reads TGTGCCAGCAGCCCGGGCGGGTTCTCCTACGAGCAGTACTTC. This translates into CASSPGGFSYEQYF.

The CDR3 DNA reads as TGTGCCAGCAGTTACGAGGACAGAGGTTACGAGCAGTACTTC. Translation gives CASSYEDRGYEQYF. V gene TRBV6-5 combines with J gene TRBJ2-7; possible D gene TRBD1, 6 bases. V was shortened by 2 bases and J by 4 bases, with 12 bases between the two germline ends. The CDR3 spans 14 residues. Germline V gene sequence: CDR1 MNHEY, CDR2 SVGAGI.

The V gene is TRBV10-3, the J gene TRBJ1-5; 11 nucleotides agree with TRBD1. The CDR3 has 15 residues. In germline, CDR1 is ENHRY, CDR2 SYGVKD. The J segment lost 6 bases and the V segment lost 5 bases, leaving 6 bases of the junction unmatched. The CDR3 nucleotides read TGTGCCATCAGTCTAGGGACAGGGGGAGGTCAGCCCCAGCATTTT. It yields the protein CAISLGTGGGQPQHF.

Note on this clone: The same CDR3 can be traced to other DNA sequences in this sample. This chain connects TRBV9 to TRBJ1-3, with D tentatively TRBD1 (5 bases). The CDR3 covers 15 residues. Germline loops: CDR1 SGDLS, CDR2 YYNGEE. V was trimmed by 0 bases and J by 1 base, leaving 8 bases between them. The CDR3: CASSVGRGSGNTIYF. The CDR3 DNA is TGTGCCAGCAGCGTAGGGAGGGGTTCTGGAAACACCATATATTTT.

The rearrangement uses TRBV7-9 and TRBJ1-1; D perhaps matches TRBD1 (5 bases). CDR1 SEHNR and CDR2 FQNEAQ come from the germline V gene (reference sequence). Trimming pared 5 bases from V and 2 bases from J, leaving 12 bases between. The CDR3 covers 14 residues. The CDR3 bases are TGTGCCAGCAGCCTCGGGGGTTCAAACACTGAAGCTTTCTTT. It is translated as CASSLGGSNTEAFF. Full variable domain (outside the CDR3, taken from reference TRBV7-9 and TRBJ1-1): DTGVSQNPRHKITKRGQNVTFRCDPISEHNRLYWYRQTLGQGPEFLTYFQNEAQLEKSRLLSDRFSAERPKGSFSTLEIQRTEQGDSAMYLCASSLGGSNTEAFFGQGTRLTVV.

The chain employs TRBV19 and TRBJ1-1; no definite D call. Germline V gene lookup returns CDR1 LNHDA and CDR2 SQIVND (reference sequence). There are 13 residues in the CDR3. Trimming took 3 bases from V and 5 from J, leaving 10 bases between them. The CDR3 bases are TGTGCCAGTAGTATTGGTGGGGAGACTGAAGCTTTCTTT. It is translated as CASSIGGETEAFF.

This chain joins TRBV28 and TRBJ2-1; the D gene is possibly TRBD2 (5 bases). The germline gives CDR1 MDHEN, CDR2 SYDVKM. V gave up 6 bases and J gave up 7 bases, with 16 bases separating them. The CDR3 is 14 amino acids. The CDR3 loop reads CASSPLAPGNEQFF. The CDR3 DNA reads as TGTGCCAGCAGCCCTTTAGCGCCCGGGAATGAGCAGTTCTTC.

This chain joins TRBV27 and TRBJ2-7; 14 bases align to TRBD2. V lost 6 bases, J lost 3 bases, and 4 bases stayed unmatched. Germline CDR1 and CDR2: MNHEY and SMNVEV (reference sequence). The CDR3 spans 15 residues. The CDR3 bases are TGTGCCAGCAGCCCCGGGACTAGCGGGGGCTACGAGCAGTACTTC. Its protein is CASSPGTSGGYEQYF.

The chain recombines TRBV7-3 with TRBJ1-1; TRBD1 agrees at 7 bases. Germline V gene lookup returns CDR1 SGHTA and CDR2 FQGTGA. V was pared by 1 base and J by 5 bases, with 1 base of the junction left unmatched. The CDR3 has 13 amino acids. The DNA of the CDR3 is TGTGCCAGCAGCTTAAAGGGGGCGACTGAAGCTTTCTTT. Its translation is CASSLKGATEAFF.

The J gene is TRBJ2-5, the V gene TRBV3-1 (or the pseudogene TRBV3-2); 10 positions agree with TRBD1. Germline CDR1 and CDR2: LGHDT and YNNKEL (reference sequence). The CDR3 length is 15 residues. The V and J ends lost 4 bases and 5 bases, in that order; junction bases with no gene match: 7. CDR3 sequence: CASSPRDRGVETQYF. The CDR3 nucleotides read TGTGCCAGCAGCCCCCGGGACAGGGGTGTGGAGACCCAGTACTTC.

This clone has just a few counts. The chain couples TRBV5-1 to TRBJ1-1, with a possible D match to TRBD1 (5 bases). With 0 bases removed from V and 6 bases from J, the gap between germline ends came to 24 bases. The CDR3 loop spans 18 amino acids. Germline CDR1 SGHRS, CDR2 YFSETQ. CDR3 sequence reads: CASSLALSGSYGYPEAFF. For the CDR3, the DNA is TGCGCCAGCAGCTTGGCCTTGTCAGGGTCATATGGGTATCCTGAAGCTTTCTTT.

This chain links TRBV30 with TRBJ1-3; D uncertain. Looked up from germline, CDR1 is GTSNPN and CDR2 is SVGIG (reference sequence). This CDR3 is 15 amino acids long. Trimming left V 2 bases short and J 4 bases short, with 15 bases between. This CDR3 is CAWSPPRSGGNTIYF. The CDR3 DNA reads TGTGCCTGGAGTCCTCCGCGGAGTGGCGGAAACACCATATATTTT.

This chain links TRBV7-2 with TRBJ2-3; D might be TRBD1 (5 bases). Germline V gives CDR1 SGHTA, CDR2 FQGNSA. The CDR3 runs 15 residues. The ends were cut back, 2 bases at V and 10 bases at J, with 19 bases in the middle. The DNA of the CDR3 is TGTGCCAGCAGCTTACCCCTTGTAGCCGAAGGGGCGCAGTATTTT. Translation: CASSLPLVAEGAQYF.

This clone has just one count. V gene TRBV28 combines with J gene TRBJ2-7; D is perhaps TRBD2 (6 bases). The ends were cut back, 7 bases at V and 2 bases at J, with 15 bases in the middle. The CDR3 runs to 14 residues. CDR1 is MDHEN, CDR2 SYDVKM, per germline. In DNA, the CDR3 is TGTGCCAGCACCCCTGGAGGGCAAACCTACGAGCAGTACTTC. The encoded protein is CASTPGGQTYEQYF.

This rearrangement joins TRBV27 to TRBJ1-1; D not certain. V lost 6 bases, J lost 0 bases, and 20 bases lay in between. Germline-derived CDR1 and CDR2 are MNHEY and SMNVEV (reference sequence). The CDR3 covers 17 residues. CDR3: CASSRSFSTVMNTEAFF. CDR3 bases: TGTGCCAGCAGCCGGTCCTTCTCTACGGTAATGAACACTGAAGCTTTCTTT.

The CDR3 spells CASSPTRRQGTYGYTF. For the CDR3, the DNA is TGTGCCAGCAGTCCTACGCGTAGACAGGGAACCTATGGCTACACCTTC. The J gene is TRBJ1-2, the V gene TRBV2; 7 bases are shared with TRBD1. The CDR3 contains 16 residues. Germline loops: CDR1 SNHLY, CDR2 FYNNEI. V lost 5 bases to trimming and J lost 4 bases; unmatched junction nucleotides: 13.

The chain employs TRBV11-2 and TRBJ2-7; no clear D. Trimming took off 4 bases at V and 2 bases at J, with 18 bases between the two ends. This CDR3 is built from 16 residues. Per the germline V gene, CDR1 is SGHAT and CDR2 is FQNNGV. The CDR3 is CASSYSADSDPYEQYF. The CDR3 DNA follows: TGTGCCAGCAGCTACTCAGCTGACTCGGATCCCTACGAGCAGTACTTC.